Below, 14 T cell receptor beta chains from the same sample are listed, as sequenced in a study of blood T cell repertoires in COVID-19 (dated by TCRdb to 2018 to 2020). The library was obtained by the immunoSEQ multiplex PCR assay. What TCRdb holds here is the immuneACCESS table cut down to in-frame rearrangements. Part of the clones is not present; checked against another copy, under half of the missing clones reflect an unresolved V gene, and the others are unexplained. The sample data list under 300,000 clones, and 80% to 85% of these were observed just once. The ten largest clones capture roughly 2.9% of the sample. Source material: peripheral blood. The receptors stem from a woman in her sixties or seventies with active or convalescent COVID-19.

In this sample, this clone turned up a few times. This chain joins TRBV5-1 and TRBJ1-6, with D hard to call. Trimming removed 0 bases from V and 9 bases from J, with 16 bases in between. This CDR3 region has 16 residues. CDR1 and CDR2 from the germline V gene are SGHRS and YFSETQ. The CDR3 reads CASSLAGSRFGSPLHF. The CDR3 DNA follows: TGCGCCAGCAGCTTGGCCGGGAGTCGATTTGGTTCACCCCTCCACTTT. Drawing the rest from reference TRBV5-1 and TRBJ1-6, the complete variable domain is KAGVTQTPRYLIKTRGQQVTLSCSPISGHRSVSWYQQTPGQGLQFLFEYFSETQRNKGNFPGRFSGRQFSNSRSEMNVSTLELGDSALYLCASSLAGSRFGSPLHFGNGTRLTVT.

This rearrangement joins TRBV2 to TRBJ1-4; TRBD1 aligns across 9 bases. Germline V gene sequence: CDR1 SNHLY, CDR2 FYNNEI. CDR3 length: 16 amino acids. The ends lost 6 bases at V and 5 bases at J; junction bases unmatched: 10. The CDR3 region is CASRPGTGLENEKLFF. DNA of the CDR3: TGTGCCAGCAGACCCGGGACAGGGCTAGAAAATGAAAAACTGTTTTTT.

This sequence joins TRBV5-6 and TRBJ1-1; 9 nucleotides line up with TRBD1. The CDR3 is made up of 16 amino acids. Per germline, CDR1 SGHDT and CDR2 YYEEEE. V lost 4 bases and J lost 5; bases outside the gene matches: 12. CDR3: CASSLPDRGFGTEAFF. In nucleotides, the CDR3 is TGTGCCAGCAGCCTTCCGGACAGGGGCTTTGGTACTGAAGCTTTCTTT.

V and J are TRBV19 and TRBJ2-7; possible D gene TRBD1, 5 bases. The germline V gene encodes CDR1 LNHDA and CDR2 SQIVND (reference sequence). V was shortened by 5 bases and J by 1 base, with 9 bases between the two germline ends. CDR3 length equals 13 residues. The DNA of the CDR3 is TGTGCCAGTAGTTCTGCAGGGTCCTACGAGCAGTACTTC. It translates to CASSSAGSYEQYF.

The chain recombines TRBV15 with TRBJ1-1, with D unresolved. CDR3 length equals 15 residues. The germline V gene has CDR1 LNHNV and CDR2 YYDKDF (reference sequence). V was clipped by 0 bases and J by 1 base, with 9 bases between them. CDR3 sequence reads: CATSRDPLRNTEAFF. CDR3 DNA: TGTGCCACCAGCAGAGATCCGCTAAGGAACACTGAAGCTTTCTTT. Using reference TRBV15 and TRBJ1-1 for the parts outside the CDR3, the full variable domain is DAMVIQNPRYQVTQFGKPVTLSCSQTLNHNVMYWYQQKSSQAPKLLFHYYDKDFNNEADTPDNFQSRRPNTSFCFLDIRSPGLGDTAMYLCATSRDPLRNTEAFFGQGTRLTVV.

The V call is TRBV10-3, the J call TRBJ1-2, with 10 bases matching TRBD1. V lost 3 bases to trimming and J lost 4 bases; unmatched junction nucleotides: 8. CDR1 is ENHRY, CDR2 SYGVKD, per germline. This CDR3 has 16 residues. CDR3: CAISDSRDRGAYGYTF. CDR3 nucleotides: TGTGCCATCAGTGACTCCCGGGACAGGGGAGCCTATGGCTACACCTTC.

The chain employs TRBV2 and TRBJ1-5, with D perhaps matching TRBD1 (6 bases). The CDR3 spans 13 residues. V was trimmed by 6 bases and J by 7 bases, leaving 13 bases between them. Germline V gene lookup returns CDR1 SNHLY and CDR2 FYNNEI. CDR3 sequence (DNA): TGTGCCAGCAGCCGGGGGGGCGCGCAGCCCCAGCATTTT. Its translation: CASSRGGAQPQHF.

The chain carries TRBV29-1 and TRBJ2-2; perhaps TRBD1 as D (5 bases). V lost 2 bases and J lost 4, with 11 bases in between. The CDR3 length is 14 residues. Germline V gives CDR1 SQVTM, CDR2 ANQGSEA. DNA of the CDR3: TGCAGCGTTGAAAAAGGGGCCGGCACCGGGGAGCTGTTTTTT. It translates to CSVEKGAGTGELFF.

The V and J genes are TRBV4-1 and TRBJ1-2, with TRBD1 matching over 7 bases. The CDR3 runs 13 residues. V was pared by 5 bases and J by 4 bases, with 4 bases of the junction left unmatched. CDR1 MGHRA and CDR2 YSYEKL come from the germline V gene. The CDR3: CASSKGTAYGYTF. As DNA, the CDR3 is TGCGCCAGCAGCAAAGGGACAGCCTATGGCTACACCTTC.

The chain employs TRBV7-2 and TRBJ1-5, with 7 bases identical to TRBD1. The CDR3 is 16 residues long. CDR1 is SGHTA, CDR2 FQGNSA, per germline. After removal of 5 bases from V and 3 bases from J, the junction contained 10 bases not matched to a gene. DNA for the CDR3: TGTGCCAGCAGCGCAAGACAGGGTGCCATCAATCAGCCCCAGCATTTT. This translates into CASSARQGAINQPQHF.

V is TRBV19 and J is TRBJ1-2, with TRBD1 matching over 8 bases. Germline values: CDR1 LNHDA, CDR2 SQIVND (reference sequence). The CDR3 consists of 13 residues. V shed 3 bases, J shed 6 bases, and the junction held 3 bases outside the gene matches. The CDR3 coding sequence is TGTGCCAGTAGTATCTGGACAGGGAATGGCTACACCTTC. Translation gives CASSIWTGNGYTF.

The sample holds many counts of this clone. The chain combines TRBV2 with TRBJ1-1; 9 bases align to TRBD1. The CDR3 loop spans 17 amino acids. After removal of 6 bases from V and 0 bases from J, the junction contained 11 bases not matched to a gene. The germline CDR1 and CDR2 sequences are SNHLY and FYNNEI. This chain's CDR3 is CASSDNRDRALNTEAFF. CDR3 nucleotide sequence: TGTGCCAGCAGCGACAACCGGGACAGGGCTTTGAACACTGAAGCTTTCTTT. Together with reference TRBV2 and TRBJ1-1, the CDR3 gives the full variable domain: EPEVTQTPSHQVTQMGQEVILRCVPISNHLYFYWYRQILGQKVEFLVSFYNNEISEKSEIFDDQFSVERPDGSNFTLKIRSTKLEDSAMYFCASSDNRDRALNTEAFFGQGTRLTVV.

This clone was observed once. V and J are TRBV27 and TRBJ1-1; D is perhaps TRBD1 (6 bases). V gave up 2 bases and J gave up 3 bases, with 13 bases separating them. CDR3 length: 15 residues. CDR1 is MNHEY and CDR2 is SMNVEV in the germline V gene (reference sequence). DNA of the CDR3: TGTGCCAGCAGTTTACGGGGACAAAGATACACTGAAGCTTTCTTT. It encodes CASSLRGQRYTEAFF.

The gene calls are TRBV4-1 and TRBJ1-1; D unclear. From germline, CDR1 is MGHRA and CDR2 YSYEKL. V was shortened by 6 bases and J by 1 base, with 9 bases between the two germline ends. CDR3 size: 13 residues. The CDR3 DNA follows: TGCGCCAGCAGTACGCTGAGGAACACTGAAGCTTTCTTT. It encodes CASSTLRNTEAFF.